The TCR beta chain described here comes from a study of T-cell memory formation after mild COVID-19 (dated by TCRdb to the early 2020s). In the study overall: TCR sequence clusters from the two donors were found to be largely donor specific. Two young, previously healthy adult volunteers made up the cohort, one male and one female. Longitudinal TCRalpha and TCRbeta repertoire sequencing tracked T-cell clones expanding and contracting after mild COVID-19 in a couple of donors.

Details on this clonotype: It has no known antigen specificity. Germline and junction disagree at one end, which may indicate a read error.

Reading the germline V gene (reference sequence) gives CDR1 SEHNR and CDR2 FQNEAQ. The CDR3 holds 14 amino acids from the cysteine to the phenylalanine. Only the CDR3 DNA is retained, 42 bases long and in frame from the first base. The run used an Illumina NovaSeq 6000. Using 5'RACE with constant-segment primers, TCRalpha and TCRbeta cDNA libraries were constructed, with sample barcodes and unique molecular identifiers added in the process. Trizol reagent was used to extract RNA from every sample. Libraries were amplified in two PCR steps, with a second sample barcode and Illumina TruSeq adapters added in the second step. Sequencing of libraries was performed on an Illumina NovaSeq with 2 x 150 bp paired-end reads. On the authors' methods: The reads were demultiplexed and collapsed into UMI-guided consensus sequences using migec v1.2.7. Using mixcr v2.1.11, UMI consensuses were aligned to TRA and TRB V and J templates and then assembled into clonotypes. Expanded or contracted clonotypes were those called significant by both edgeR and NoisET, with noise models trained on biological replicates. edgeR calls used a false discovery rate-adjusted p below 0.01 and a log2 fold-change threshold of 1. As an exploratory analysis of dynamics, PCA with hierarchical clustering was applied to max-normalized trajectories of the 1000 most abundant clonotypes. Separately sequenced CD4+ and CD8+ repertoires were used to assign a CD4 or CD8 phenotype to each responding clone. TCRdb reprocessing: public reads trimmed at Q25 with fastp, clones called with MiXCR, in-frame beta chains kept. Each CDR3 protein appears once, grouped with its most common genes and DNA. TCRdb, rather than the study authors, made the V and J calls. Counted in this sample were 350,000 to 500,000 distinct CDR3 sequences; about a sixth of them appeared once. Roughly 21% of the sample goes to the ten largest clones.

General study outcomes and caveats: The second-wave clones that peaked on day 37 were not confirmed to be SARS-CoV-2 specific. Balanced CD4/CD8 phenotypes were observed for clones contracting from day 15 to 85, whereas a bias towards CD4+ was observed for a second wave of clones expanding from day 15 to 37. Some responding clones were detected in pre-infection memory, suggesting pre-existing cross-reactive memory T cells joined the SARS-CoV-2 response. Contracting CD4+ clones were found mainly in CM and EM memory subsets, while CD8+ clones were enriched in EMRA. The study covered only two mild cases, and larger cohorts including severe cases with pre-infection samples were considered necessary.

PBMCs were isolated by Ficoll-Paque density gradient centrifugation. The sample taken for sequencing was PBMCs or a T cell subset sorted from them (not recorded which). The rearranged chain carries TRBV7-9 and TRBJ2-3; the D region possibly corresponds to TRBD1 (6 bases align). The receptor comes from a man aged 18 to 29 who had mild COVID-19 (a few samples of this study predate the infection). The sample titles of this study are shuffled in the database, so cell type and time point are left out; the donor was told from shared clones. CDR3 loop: CASSFAGDTDTQYF. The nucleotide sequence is TGTGCAAGCAGCTTTGCAGGGGACACAGATACGCAGTATTTT.